This T cell receptor (beta chain) was retrieved from a study of T cells in localized non-small cell lung cancer (dated by TCRdb to 2018 to 2021). For the wider study: The study examined T cell repertoires in a few hundred patients with early-stage NSCLC and compared tumors with uninvolved tumor-adjacent lungs. All 250 or so NSCLC patients in the cohort were treatment-naive and had localized lung tumors that were resected. NSCLC patients had a mean age of around 61 years, and 129 were male and around 99 female. Overall results and qualifications from the work: Higher T cell density in blood was associated with longer overall survival, whereas higher clonality in adjacent lung was associated with shorter survival. Uninvolved tumor-adjacent lung showed the highest T cell clonality, higher than tumor, which suggests more focused antigenic responses in the uninvolved tumor-adjacent lung. A median of 57 of the top 100 tumor clones were detected in paired uninvolved adjacent lung, and 25 to 35 of these tumor clones were also found among the top 100 clones of the paired uninvolved adjacent lung. Because multi-region tumor sequencing was not done, intratumor heterogeneity could not be ruled out. Because of the exploratory design, TCR variables were selected using unadjusted p-values without false-discovery rate correction.

At diagnosis, tumor, uninvolved tumor-adjacent lung and peripheral blood were collected and then preserved as a mix of FFPE and fresh-frozen material. Blood samples were analyzed as peripheral blood mononuclear cells for TCR repertoire profiling. As concerns this clone: Its antigen is still unknown. No much larger clonotype is one base removed from it; base qualities were not supplied.

Sequences SGDLS (CDR1) and YYNGEE (CDR2) are obtained from the germline V gene. The CDR3, cysteine through phenylalanine, is 15 amino acids long. The DNA shown is the 45-base CDR3, in frame from base 1. The germline ends are 18 bases apart after V is trimmed by 2 bases and J by 9 bases. The immunoSEQ Assay was used to sequence TCR beta CDR3 regions from DNA. Processing in the source paper ran as follows. T cell density was computed as TCR beta template counts normalized to usable DNA estimated by amplifying housekeeping genes. Richness was estimated with the preseqR package, extrapolating to 400,000 templates for PBMC samples and 120,000 templates for tissue samples. Clonality was defined by subtracting Pielou's evenness from one. Differential abundance testing on productive amino-acid clonotypes, with a minimum total count of 5 and an alpha of 0.1, was used to identify tissue-enriched TCRs. The Jaccard Index and the Morisita Overlap Index were used to measure how much the repertoires overlapped between compartments. GLIPH grouped TCR beta CDR3s together with public tetramer-defined viral CDR3s, and a viral motif had to include at least three viral sequences and show V-gene enrichment. Sourced from immuneACCESS, this table was stored by TCRdb with only in-frame sequences that have V and J called. A share of the clones is absent; for the studies checked, an unresolved V gene accounts for under half, and the remainder has no known explanation. The DNA was the basis for D and trimming; V, J and clone size are from that table. The sample contains about 40,000 clones, around 90% of them found a single time. The top ten constitute around 3.8% of the sample.

The rearranged segments are TRBV9 and TRBJ2-4; perhaps TRBD1 is the D gene, with 6 bases matching. The source was peripheral blood, collected before any cancer treatment. The sequence came from a man aged 18 to 50 with stage I lung adenocarcinoma. The sequenced DNA is TGTGCCAGCAGCGTGGGGCAGGGACAAGGGGGCATTCAGTACTTC. It translates as CASSVGQGQGGIQYF.